What follows are 19 T cell receptor beta chains derived from one specimen sequenced in a study of blood T cell repertoires in COVID-19. Data came from immunoSEQ multiplex PCR; TCRdb stores just in-frame clones and leaves some out. The data contain roughly 200,000 clones, around 89% of them seen just once; the ten biggest clones take up about 2.6%. Sequenced material: PBMCs or T cells enriched from blood (not recorded which). These receptors all come from a woman aged 30 to 39 who had recovered from COVID-19.

This clone appeared once. The chain carries TRBV7-2 and TRBJ2-7; 9 positions agree with TRBD1. With V trimmed by 5 bases and J by 2 bases, 7 bases remained unmatched. CDR1 and CDR2 (germline): SGHTA, FQGNSA. CDR3 length equals 15 residues. The CDR3, as DNA: TGTGCCAGCAGCCATACCGGGACAGGGACCTACGAGCAGTACTTC. It yields the protein CASSHTGTGTYEQYF.

This sequence joins TRBV7-9 and TRBJ1-2; D unresolved. V was clipped by 3 bases and J by 7 bases, with 15 bases between them. This CDR3 has 14 amino acids. CDR1 and CDR2 from the germline V gene are SEHNR and FQNEAQ (reference sequence). In DNA form, the CDR3 reads TGTGCCAGCAGCTTGAGTTTTGCAAGCGGTGGCTACACCTTC. Translated: CASSLSFASGGYTF.

The rearrangement joins TRBV12-5 to TRBJ1-1; D unresolved. Trimming took off 0 bases at V and 9 bases at J, with 14 bases between the two ends. The length of the CDR3 is 14 residues. From germline, CDR1 is LGHNT and CDR2 FRNRAP. CDR3 protein: CASGLVPGSSQAFF. The CDR3 DNA sequence: TGTGCTAGTGGTTTGGTACCTGGCAGTTCTCAAGCTTTCTTT. The whole variable domain, filled in from reference TRBV12-5 and TRBJ1-1, reads DARVTQTPRHKVTEMGQEVTMRCQPILGHNTVFWYRQTMMQGLELLAYFRNRAPLDDSGMPKDRFSAEMPDATLATLKIQPSEPRDSAVYFCASGLVPGSSQAFFGQGTRLTVV.

V is TRBV29-1 and J is TRBJ2-6, with TRBD2 identical over 10 bases. The germline gives CDR1 SQVTM, CDR2 ANQGSEA. The CDR3 is made up of 16 amino acids. Losses at the gene ends were 3 bases for V and 2 bases for J; bases not matched to a gene: 4. DNA for the CDR3: TGCAGCGTTGAGGAGCTAGCGGGGGCTGGGGCCAACGTCCTGACTTTC. Translating gives CSVEELAGAGANVLTF.

The V gene is TRBV9, the J gene TRBJ2-1; D is perhaps TRBD2 (5 bases). CDR1 and CDR2 from the germline V gene are SGDLS and YYNGEE. The length of the CDR3 is 12 residues. V was clipped by 8 bases and J by 4 bases, with 10 bases between them. CDR3 protein: CASSSRYNEQFF. The CDR3 DNA sequence: TGTGCCAGTTCTAGCAGATACAATGAGCAGTTCTTC.

The chain carries TRBV27 and TRBJ1-1, with D possibly TRBD1 on 6 matching bases. The CDR3 length is 14 residues. Per the germline V gene, CDR1 is MNHEY and CDR2 is SMNVEV (reference sequence). V was clipped by 5 bases and J by 1 base, with 11 bases between them. The CDR3 bases are TGTGCCAGCAGTCTATTACAGGGGAACACTGAAGCTTTCTTT. Its protein is CASSLLQGNTEAFF.

In this sample, this clone turned up once. The CDR3 loop is CASTAGWEGGVYSNQPQHF. Written as DNA, the CDR3 is TGTGCCAGCACCGCAGGATGGGAGGGGGGGGTTTATAGCAATCAGCCCCAGCATTTT. This chain joins TRBV19 and TRBJ1-5; a possible D gene is TRBD1 (6 bases). Germline V gives CDR1 LNHDA, CDR2 SQIVND (reference sequence). The CDR3 has 19 amino acids. Trimming took 9 bases from V and 0 from J, leaving 27 bases between them.

The chain employs TRBV5-6 and TRBJ2-1, with D perhaps matching TRBD2 (6 bases). This CDR3 spans 15 amino acids. Per the germline V gene, CDR1 is SGHDT and CDR2 is YYEEEE. V was shortened by 0 bases and J by 2 bases, with 9 bases between the two germline ends. CDR3 residues: CASSLGGVTYNEQFF. CDR3 sequence (DNA): TGTGCCAGCAGCTTGGGCGGGGTTACCTACAATGAGCAGTTCTTC.

The V call is TRBV11-2, the J call TRBJ2-7; maybe TRBD1 (6 bases). CDR3 length equals 13 residues. Germline lookup yields CDR1 SGHAT and CDR2 FQNNGV. V was cut by 2 bases and J by 5 bases, with 10 bases left in between. The CDR3 sequence: CASSLYQGNEQYF. CDR3 sequence (DNA): TGTGCCAGCAGCTTATATCAGGGGAACGAGCAGTACTTC.

The chain joins TRBV6-5 to TRBJ1-1; 9 nucleotides agree with TRBD1. This CDR3 has 15 residues. V shed 5 bases, J shed 5 bases, and the junction held 9 bases outside the gene matches. Germline CDR1 MNHEY, CDR2 SVGAGI. As DNA, the CDR3 is TGTGCCAGCAGTACTTACCGGGACAGGGAGACTGAAGCTTTCTTT. Translated, it gives CASSTYRDRETEAFF.

The chain has TRBV7-6 and TRBJ2-3; TRBD2 matches 12 bases. V lost 5 bases, J lost 2 bases, and 14 bases stayed unmatched. The germline V gene has CDR1 SGHVS and CDR2 FNYEAQ. This CDR3 spans 19 amino acids. The CDR3 DNA reads TGTGCCAGCAGCACACACTGGTCCACTAGCGGGGGGCTCACAGATACGCAGTATTTT. This encodes CASSTHWSTSGGLTDTQYF.

As regards this clone: Relative to the germline gene, one junction end is altered; a read error may explain this. This chain connects TRBV12-3 or TRBV12-4 to TRBJ1-5; D gene ambiguous. The CDR3 extends over 13 amino acids. The CDR3 DNA sequence: TGTGCCACCAGTCTAGGGCCCGATCAGCCCCAGCATTTT. It translates to CATSLGPDQPQHF.

The chain uses TRBV4-1 and TRBJ1-2, with 7 bases fitting TRBD1. This CDR3 region has 15 residues. J lost 6 bases, V lost 3 bases, and 10 bases had no gene match. CDR1 is MGHRA, CDR2 YSYEKL, per germline. CDR3 sequence: CASSHPTDRVDGYTF. The CDR3 DNA is TGCGCCAGCAGCCATCCTACCGACAGGGTTGATGGCTACACCTTC.

The V gene is TRBV19, the J gene TRBJ2-1; 9 bases line up with TRBD2. CDR3 length: 17 residues. The trim removed 5 bases at V and 4 bases at J, leaving 12 bases unmatched. Germline values: CDR1 LNHDA, CDR2 SQIVND (reference sequence). The DNA of the CDR3 is TGTGCCAGTAGTCTAACGGCGGGGGGGCCTGTATACAATGAGCAGTTCTTC. This gives the protein CASSLTAGGPVYNEQFF.

This chain uses TRBV9 with TRBJ1-2; D not resolved. V shed 3 bases and J shed 8 bases, with 17 bases lying between them. The CDR3 runs 14 residues. Germline V gene data show CDR1 as SGDLS and CDR2 as YYNGEE. The CDR3 sequence is CASSALLASGGYTF. The CDR3, as DNA: TGTGCCAGCAGCGCTCTGCTAGCCAGCGGGGGCTACACCTTC. Looking up the rest from reference TRBV9 and TRBJ1-2 gives the full variable domain: DSGVTQTPKHLITATGQRVTLRCSPRSGDLSVYWYQQSLDQGLQFLIQYYNGEERAKGNILERFSAQQFPDLHSELNLSSLELGDSALYFCASSALLASGGYTFGSGTRLTVV.

The chain joins TRBV4-1 to TRBJ1-1; 8 bases align to TRBD1. CDR1 and CDR2 (germline): MGHRA, YSYEKL. Unmatched junction bases numbered 15, after V lost 4 bases and J lost 8 bases. The CDR3 runs to 16 residues. CDR3 in DNA: TGCGCCAGCAGCCCCGGACAGGGAGGTCTGGCACGGGAAGCTTTCTTT. It codes for CASSPGQGGLAREAFF.

The chain recombines TRBV7-6 with TRBJ1-1, with 10 bases matching TRBD1. The CDR3 totals 15 residues. J was trimmed by 1 base and V by 3 bases; bases with no gene match: 2. The germline CDR1 and CDR2 sequences are SGHVS and FNYEAQ. CDR3 amino acids: CASSLRDRGNTEAFF. The CDR3 DNA sequence: TGTGCCAGCAGCTTGAGGGACAGGGGGAACACTGAAGCTTTCTTT.

The gene calls are TRBV27 and TRBJ2-7; 7 bases agree with TRBD1. This CDR3 comprises 16 residues. Losses at the gene ends were 5 bases for V and 5 bases for J; bases not matched to a gene: 15. In germline, CDR1 is MNHEY, CDR2 SMNVEV (reference sequence). CDR3 residues: CASSHRDSSTGDEQYF. The CDR3 bases are TGTGCCAGCAGTCACCGGGACAGTAGTACTGGGGACGAGCAGTACTTC.

The chain employs TRBV21-1 and TRBJ1-3; the table calls TRBD1, which could not be checked here. TRBV21-1 corresponds to a pseudogene. The CDR3 is 17 residues long. CDR3 bases: TGTGCCAGCAGCAAAGGACTGAGGGGGTTCACTGGAAACACCATATATTTT. This codes for CASSKGLRGFTGNTIYF.